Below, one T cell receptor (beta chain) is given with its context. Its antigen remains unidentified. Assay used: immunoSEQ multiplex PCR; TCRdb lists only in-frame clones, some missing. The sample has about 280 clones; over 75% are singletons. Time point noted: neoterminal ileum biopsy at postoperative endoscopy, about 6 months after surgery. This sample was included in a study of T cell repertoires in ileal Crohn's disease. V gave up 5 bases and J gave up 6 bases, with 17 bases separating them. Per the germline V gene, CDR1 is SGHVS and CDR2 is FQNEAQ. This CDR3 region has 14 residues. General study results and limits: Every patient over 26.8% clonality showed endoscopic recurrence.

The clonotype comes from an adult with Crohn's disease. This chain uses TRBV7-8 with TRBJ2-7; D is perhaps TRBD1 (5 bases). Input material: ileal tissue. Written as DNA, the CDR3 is TGTGCCAGCAGCATATCAGGGCTGTATCGCGAGCAGTACTTC. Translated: CASSISGLYREQYF.